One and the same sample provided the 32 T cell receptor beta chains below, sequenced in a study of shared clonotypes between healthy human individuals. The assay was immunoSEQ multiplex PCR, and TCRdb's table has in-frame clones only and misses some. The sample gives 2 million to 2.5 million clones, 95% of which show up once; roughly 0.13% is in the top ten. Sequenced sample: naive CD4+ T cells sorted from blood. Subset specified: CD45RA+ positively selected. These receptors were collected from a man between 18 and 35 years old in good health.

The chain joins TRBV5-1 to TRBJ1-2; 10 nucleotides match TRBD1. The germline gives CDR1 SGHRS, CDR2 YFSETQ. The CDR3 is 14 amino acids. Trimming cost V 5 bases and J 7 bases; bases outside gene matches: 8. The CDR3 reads CASSSVGTGAGYTF. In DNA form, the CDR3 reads TGCGCCAGCAGTTCCGTCGGGACAGGGGCTGGCTACACCTTC.

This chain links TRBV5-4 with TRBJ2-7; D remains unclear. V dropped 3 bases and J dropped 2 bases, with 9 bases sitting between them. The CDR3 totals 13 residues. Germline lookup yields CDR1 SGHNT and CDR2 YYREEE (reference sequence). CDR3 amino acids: CASSYGQTYEQYF. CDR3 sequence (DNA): TGTGCCAGCAGCTATGGGCAGACCTACGAGCAGTACTTC.

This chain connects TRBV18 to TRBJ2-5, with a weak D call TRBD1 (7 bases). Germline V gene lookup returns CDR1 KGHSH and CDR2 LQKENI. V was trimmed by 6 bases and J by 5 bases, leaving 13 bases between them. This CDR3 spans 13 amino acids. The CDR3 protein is CASSAGQRETQYF. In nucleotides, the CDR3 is TGTGCCAGCTCCGCGGGACAGCGGGAGACCCAGTACTTC.

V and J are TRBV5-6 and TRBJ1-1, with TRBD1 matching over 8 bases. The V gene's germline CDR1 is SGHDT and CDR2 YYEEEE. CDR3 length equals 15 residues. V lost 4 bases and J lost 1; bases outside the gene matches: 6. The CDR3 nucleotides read TGTGCCAGCAGCGGAGTCGACAGGGGGAACACTGAAGCTTTCTTT. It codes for CASSGVDRGNTEAFF.

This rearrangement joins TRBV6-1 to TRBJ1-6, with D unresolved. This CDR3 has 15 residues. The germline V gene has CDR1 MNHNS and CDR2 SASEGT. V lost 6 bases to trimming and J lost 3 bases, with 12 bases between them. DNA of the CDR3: TGTGCCAGCAGCAGTCCGGGCCACTATAATTCACCCCTCCACTTT. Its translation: CASSSPGHYNSPLHF.

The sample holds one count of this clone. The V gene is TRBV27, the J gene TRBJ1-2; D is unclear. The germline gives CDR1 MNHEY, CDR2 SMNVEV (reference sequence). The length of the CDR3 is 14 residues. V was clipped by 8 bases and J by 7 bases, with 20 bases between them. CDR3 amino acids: CASPSTEYSFGYTF. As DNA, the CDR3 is TGTGCCAGCCCTTCAACAGAGTATAGTTTTGGCTACACCTTC.

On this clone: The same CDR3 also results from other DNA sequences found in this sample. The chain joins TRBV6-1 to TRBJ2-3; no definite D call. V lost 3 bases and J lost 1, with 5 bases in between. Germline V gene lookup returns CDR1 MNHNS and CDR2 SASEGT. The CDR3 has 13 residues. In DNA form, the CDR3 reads TGTGCCAGCAGTGAGGCCCGCACAGATACGCAGTATTTT. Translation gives CASSEARTDTQYF.

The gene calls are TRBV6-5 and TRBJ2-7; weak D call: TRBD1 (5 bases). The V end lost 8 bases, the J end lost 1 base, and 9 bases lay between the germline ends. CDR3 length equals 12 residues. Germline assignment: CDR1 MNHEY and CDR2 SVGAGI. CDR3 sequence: CASGSGSYEQYF. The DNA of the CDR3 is TGTGCCAGCGGTTCAGGGTCCTACGAGCAGTACTTC.

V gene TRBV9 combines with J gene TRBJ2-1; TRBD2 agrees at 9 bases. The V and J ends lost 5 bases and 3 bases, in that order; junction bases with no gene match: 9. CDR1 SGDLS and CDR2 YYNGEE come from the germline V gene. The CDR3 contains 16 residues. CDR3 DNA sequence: TGTGCCAGCAGTCCGGCCCCTAGCGGGGACTACAATGAGCAGTTCTTC. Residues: CASSPAPSGDYNEQFF.

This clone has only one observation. CDR3 bases: TGTGCCAGCGGATCCGGGACTGGGTACAATGAGCAGTTCTTC. This gives the protein CASGSGTGYNEQFF. V is TRBV2 and J is TRBJ2-1; tentatively, D is TRBD2 (6 bases). Germline-derived CDR1 and CDR2 are SNHLY and FYNNEI. This CDR3 has 14 amino acids. V lost 8 bases to trimming and J lost 4 bases, with 15 bases between them.

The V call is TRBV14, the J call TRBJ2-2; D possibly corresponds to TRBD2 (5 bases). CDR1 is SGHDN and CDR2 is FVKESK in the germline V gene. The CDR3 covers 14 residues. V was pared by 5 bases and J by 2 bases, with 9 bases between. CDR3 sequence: CASSVLANTGELFF. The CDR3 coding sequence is TGTGCCAGCAGCGTCCTAGCTAACACCGGGGAGCTGTTTTTT.

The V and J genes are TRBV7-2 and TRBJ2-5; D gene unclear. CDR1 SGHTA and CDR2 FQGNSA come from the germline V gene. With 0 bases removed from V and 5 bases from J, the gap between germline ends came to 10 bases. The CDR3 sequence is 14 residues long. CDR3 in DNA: TGTGCCAGCAGCTTAGCATTCCGACCGGAGACCCAGTACTTC. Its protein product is CASSLAFRPETQYF.

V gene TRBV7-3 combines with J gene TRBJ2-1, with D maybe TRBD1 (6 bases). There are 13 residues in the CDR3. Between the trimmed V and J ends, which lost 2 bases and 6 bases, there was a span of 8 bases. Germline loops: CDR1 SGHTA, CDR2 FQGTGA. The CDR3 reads CASSLGTPNEQFF. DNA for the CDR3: TGTGCCAGCAGCTTAGGGACACCCAATGAGCAGTTCTTC.

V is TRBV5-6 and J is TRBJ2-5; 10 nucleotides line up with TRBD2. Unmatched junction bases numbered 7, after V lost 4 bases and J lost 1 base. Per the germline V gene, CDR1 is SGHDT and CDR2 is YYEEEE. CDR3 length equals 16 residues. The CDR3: CASSPSSGGSQETQYF. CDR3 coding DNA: TGTGCCAGCAGCCCTTCTAGCGGGGGCAGCCAAGAGACCCAGTACTTC. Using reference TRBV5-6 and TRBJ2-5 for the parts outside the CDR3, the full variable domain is DAGVTQSPTHLIKTRGQQVTLRCSPKSGHDTVSWYQQALGQGPQFIFQYYEEEERQRGNFPDRFSGHQFPNYSSELNVNALLLGDSALYLCASSPSSGGSQETQYFGPGTRLLVL.

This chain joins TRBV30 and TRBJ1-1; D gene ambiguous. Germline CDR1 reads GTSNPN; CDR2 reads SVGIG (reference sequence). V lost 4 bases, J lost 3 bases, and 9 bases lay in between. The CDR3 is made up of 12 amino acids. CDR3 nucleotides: TGTGCCTGGATGCAGGTATACACTGAAGCTTTCTTT. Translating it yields CAWMQVYTEAFF.

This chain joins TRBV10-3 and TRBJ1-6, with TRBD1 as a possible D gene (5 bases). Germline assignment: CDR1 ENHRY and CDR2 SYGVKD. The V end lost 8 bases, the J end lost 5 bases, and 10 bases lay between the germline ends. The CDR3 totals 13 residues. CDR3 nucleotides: TGTGCCATCGGGGCGGCCGATAATTCACCCCTCCACTTT. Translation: CAIGAADNSPLHF.

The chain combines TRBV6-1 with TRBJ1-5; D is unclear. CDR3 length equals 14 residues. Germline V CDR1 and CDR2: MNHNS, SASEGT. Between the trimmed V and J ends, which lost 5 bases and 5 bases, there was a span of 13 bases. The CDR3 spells CASSRKDPDQPQHF. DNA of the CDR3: TGTGCCAGCAGTCGGAAGGACCCAGATCAGCCCCAGCATTTT.

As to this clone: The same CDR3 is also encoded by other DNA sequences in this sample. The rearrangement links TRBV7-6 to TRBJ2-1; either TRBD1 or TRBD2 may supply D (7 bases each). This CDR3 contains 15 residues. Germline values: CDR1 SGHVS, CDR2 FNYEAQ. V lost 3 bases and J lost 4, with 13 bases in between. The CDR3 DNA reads TGTGCCAGCAGCTTGGGAGGGGGCATTTACAATGAGCAGTTCTTC. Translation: CASSLGGGIYNEQFF.

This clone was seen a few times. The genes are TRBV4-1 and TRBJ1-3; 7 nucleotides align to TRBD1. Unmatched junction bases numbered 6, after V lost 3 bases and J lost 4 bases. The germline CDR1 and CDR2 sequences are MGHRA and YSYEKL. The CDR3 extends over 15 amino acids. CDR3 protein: CASSHPDRVGNTIYF. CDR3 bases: TGCGCCAGCAGCCATCCCGACAGGGTCGGAAACACCATATATTTT.

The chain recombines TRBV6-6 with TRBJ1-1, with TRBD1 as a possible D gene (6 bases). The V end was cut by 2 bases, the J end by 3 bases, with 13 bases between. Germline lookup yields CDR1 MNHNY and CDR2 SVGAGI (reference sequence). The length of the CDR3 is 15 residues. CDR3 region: CASSYNTGRDTEAFF. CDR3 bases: TGTGCCAGCAGTTACAATACAGGGAGGGACACTGAAGCTTTCTTT.

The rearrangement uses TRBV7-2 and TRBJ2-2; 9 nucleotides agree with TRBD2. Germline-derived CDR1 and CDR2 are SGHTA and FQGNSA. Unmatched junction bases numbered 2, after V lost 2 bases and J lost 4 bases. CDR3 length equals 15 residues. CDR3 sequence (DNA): TGTGCCAGCAGCTTACTAGCGGGACCCACCGGGGAGCTGTTTTTT. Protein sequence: CASSLLAGPTGELFF.

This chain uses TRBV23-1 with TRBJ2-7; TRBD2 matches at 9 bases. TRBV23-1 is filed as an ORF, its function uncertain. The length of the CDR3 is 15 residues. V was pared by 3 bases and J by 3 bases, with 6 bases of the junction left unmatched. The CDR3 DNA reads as TGCGCCAGCAGTCACCCGACTAGCGGCCTCTACGAGCAGTACTTC. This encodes CASSHPTSGLYEQYF.

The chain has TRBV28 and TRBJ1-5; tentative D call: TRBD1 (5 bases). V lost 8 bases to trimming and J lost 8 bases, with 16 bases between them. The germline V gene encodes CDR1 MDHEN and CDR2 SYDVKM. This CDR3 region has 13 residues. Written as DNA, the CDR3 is TGTGCCAGCCGAACGAATGGAGGGGAGCCCCAGCATTTT. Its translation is CASRTNGGEPQHF.

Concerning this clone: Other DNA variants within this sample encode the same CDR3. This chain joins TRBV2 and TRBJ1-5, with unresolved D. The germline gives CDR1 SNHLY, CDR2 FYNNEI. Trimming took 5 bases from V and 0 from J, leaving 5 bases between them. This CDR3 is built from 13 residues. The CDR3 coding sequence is TGTGCCAGCAGTCCAGATAGCAATCAGCCCCAGCATTTT. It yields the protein CASSPDSNQPQHF.

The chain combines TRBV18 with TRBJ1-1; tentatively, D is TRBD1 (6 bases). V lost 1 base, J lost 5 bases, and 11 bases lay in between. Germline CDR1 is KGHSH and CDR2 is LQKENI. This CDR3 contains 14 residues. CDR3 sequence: CASSPLEGGTEAFF. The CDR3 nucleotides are TGTGCCAGCTCACCACTGGAAGGGGGGACTGAAGCTTTCTTT.

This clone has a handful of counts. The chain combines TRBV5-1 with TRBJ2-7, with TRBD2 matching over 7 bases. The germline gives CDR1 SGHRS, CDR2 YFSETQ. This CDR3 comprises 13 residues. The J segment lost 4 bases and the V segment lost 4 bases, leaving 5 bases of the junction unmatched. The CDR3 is CASSPWTSYEQYF. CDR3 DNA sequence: TGCGCCAGCAGCCCGTGGACTAGTTACGAGCAGTACTTC.

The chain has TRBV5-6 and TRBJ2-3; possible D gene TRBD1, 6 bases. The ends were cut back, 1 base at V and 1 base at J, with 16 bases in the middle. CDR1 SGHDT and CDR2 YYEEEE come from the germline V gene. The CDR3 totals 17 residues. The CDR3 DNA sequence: TGTGCCAGCAGCTTGACAGGGTTTACATCAGGCACAGATACGCAGTATTTT. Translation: CASSLTGFTSGTDTQYF.

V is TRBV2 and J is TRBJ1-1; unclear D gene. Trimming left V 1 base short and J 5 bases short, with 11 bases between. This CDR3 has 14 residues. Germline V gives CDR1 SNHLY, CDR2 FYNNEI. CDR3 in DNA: TGTGCCAGCAGTGAAGGGACCGCCCAGACTGAAGCTTTCTTT. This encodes CASSEGTAQTEAFF.

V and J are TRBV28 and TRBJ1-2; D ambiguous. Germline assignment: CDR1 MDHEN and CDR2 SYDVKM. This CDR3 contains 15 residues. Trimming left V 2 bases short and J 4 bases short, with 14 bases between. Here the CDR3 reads CASSLDNSQTYGYTF. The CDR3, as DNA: TGTGCCAGCAGTTTAGATAACAGCCAAACCTATGGCTACACCTTC.

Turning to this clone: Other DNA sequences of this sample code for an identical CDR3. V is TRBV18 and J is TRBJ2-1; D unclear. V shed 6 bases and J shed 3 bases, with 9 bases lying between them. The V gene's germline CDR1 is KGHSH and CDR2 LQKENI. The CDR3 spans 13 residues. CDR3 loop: CASSRDGYNEQFF. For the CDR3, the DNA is TGTGCCAGCTCTCGCGACGGCTACAATGAGCAGTTCTTC.

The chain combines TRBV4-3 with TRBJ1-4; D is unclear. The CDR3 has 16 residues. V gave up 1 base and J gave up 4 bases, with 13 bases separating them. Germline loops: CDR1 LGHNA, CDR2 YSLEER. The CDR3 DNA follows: TGCGCCAGCAGCCAAGGGGTATCCCTGGGTAATGAAAAACTGTTTTTT. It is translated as CASSQGVSLGNEKLFF.

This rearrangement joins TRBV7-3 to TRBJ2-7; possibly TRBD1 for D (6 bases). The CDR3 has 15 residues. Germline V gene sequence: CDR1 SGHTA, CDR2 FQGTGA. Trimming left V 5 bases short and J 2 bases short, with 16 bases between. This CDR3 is CASSVSTGGTYEQYF. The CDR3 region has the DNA TGTGCCAGCAGCGTCTCGACAGGAGGCACCTACGAGCAGTACTTC.